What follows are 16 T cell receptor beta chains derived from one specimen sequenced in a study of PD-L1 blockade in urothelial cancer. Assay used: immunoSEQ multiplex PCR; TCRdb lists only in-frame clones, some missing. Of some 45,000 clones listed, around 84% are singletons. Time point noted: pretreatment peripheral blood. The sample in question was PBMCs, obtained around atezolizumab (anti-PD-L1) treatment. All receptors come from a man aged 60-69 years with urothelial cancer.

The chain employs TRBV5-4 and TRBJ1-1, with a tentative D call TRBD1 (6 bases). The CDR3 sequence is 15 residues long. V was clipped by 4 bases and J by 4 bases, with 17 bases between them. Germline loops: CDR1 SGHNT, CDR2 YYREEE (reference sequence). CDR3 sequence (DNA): TGTGCCAGCAGCCCTTCCAAAGGGGGTGGCACTGAAGCTTTCTTT. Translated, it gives CASSPSKGGGTEAFF.

The CDR3 loop reads CASRQETGGTYGYTF. Here the CDR3 DNA reads TGCGCCAGCCGCCAGGAGACAGGTGGAACCTATGGCTACACCTTC. This chain uses TRBV5-1 with TRBJ1-2; perhaps TRBD1 as D (6 bases). Trimming removed 7 bases at V and 4 bases at J, with 20 bases between. The CDR3 totals 15 residues. Germline assignment: CDR1 SGHRS and CDR2 YFSETQ.

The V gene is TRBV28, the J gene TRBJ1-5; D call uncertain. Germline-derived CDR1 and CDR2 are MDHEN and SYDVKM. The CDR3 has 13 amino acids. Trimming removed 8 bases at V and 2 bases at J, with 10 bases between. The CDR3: CASFLGGNQPQHF. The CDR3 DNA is TGTGCCAGCTTTTTAGGAGGCAATCAGCCCCAGCATTTT.

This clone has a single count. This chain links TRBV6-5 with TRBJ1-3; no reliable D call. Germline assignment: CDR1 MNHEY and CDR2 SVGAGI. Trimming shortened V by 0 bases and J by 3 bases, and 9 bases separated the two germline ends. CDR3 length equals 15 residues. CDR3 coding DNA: TGTGCCAGCAGTTACTCTGGGAGAAATGGAAACACCATATATTTT. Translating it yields CASSYSGRNGNTIYF.

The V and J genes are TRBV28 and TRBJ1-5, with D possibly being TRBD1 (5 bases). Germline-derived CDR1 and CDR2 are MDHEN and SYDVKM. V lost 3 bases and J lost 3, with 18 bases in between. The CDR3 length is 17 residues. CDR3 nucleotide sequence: TGTGCCAGCAGTTTCCCGGGTGGGGGAGGGGTCAATCAGCCCCAGCATTTT. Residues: CASSFPGGGGVNQPQHF.

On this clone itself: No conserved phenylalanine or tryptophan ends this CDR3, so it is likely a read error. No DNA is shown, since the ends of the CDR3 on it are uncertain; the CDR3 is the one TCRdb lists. CDR3 sequence reads: CASSEAGEEGRRI. The chain is built from TRBV6-1 and TRBJ2-7; TRBD2 was called by the table and not checked on the DNA. The length of the CDR3 is 13 amino acids, counting both ends. Germline V gene lookup returns CDR1 MNHNS and CDR2 SASEGT.

CDR3 in DNA: TGCGCCAGCAGCTCGGCTGACAGGACCTACGAGCAGTACTTC. Protein: CASSSADRTYEQYF. The V gene is TRBV5-1, the J gene TRBJ2-7; D might be TRBD1 (6 bases). Trimming removed 3 bases at V and 2 bases at J, with 12 bases between. Germline V gives CDR1 SGHRS, CDR2 YFSETQ. The CDR3 totals 14 residues.

CDR3 region: CASGTGTGLSGNTIYF. The CDR3 DNA reads TGTGCCAGCGGGACCGGGACAGGCCTCTCTGGAAACACCATATATTTT. The chain has TRBV4-2 and TRBJ1-3; 8 bases align to TRBD1. The germline V gene has CDR1 LGHNA and CDR2 YNFKEQ. V was clipped by 8 bases and J by 0 bases; unmatched bases: 9. The CDR3 has 16 amino acids.

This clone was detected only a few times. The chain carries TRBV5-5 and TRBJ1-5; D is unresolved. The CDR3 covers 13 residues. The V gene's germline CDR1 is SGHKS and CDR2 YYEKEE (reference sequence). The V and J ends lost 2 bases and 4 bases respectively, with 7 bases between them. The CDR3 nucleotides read TGTGCCAGCAGCTTCGACTTTAATCAGCCCCAGCATTTT. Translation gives CASSFDFNQPQHF.

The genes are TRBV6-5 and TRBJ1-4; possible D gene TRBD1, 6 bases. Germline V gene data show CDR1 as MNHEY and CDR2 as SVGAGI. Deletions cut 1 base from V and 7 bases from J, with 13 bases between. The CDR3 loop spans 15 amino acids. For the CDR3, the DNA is TGTGCCAGCAGTTACTATGGGGGCGGGGGTGAAAAACTGTTTTTT. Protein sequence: CASSYYGGGGEKLFF.

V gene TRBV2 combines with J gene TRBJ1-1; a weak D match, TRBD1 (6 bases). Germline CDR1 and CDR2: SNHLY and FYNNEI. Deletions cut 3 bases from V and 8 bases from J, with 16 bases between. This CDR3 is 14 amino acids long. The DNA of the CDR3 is TGTGCCAGCAGTGACACTTTAGGGGGTCCGGAAGCTTTCTTT. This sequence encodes CASSDTLGGPEAFF.

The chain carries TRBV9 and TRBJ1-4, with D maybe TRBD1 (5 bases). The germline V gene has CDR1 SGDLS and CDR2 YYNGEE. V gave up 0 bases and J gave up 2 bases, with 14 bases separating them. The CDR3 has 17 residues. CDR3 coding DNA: TGTGCCAGCAGCGTAGCAGGGAATCCGAGGACTAATGAAAAACTGTTTTTT. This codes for CASSVAGNPRTNEKLFF. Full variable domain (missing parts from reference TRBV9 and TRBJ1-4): DSGVTQTPKHLITATGQRVTLRCSPRSGDLSVYWYQQSLDQGLQFLIQYYNGEERAKGNILERFSAQQFPDLHSELNLSSLELGDSALYFCASSVAGNPRTNEKLFFGSGTQLSVL.

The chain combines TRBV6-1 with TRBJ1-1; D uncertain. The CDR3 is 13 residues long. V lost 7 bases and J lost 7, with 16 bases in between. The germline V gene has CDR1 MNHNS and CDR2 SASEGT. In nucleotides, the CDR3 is TGTGCCAGCACCAAACCCCAAGGAGGTGAAGCTTTCTTT. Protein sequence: CASTKPQGGEAFF.

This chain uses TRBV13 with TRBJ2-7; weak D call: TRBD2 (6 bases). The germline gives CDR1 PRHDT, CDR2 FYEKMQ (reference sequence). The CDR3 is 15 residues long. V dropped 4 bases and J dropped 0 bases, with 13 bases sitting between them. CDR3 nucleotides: TGTGCCAGCAGCTCGCGAGCGGGTTCCTCCTACGAGCAGTACTTC. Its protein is CASSSRAGSSYEQYF.

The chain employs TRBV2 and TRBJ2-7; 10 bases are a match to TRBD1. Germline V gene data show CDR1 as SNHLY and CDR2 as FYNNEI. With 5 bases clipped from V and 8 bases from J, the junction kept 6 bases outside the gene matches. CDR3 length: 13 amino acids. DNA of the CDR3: TGTGCCAGCAGTCGTGACAGGGGGCAGCAGCAGTACTTC. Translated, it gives CASSRDRGQQQYF.

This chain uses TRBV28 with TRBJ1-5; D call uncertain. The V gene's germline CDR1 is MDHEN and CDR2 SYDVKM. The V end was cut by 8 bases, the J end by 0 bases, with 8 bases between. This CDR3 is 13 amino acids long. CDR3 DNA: TGTGCCAGCCGTCCCTATAGCAATCAGCCCCAGCATTTT. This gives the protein CASRPYSNQPQHF. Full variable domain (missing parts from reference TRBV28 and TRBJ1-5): DVKVTQSSRYLVKRTGEKVFLECVQDMDHENMFWYRQDPGLGLRLIYFSYDVKMKEKGDIPEGYSVSREKKERFSLILESASTNQTSMYLCASRPYSNQPQHFGDGTRLSIL.